This entry features one T cell receptor beta chain sequence. Antigen: not known. Profiled with immunoSEQ multiplex PCR; TCRdb holds only in-frame clones, not every one. The sample includes 5,500 to 7,500 clones, over 75% of them seen just once. This sample is part of a study of T cell clonotyping in hematopoietic cell transplantation. The wider study: Recipients' pretransplant samples followed cytoreduction. Overall study findings and caveats: Few recipient clonotypes overlapped donors; over 95% were de novo at given depth. After transplant, recipient diversity fell while pathologically expanded clonotypes grew through day 180.

Time point reported: recipient sample about 28 days before transplant, after cytoreduction. Recipient blood drawn about 28 days pretransplant and days 30, 100, 180 after. The germline V and J ends were trimmed by 5 bases and 4 bases, with 14 bases remaining between them. The CDR3 covers 14 residues. Germline V gene data show CDR1 as MDHEN and CDR2 as SYDVKM. The sample in question was peripheral blood mononuclear cells, obtained before stem cell transplant. This chain connects TRBV28 to TRBJ2-5; the D call may be TRBD1 or TRBD2 (5 bases each). This clonotype originated in a woman aged 50 to 60 with acute myeloid leukemia. Some clones in this sample may be carry-over from other donors' samples. CDR3 in DNA: TGTGCCAGCAGTCCGCCTTCTGGGGGAGAGACCCAGTACTTC. Translated, it gives CASSPPSGGETQYF.